What follows describes a single T cell receptor (beta chain). The participants were between about 18 and 100 years old and came from 24 US areas. As processed by the authors: Amplification of reference gene primers provided the estimated nucleated cell counts. TCRdb's table, derived via immunoSEQ multiplex PCR, lists solely in-frame clones and lacks some. The D gene and trimming were derived from the DNA, and the V and J assignments and clone size from that table. The sample lists about 370,000 clones, 85% to 90% occurring once. The sample belongs to a study of blood T cell repertoires in COVID-19. Germline CDR1 and CDR2: KGHSH and LQKENI. The CDR3 is made up of 15 amino acids. V lost 6 bases and J 0 bases, leaving 12 bases between the germline ends.

The origin of this receptor is a man in his late teens or twenties who had recovered from COVID-19. The chain has TRBV18 and TRBJ1-5; D is ambiguous. Source material: PBMCs or T cells enriched from blood (not recorded which). Written as DNA, the CDR3 is TGTGCCAGCTCGCCTCAGTCCTCTAGCAATCAGCCCCAGCATTTT. This gives the protein CASSPQSSSNQPQHF.